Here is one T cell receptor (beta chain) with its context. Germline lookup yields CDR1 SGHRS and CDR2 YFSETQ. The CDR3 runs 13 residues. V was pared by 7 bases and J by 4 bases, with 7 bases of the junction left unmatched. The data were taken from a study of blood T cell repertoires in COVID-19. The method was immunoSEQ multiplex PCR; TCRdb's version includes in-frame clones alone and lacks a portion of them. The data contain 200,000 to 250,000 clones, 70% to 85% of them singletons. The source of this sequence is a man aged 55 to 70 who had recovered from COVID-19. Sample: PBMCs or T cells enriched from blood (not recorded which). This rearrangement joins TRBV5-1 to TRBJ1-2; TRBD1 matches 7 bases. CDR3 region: CASATGETYGYTF. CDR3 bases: TGCGCCAGCGCCACAGGGGAAACCTATGGCTACACCTTC.